The 8 T cell receptor beta chains in this list originate from one sample, sequenced in a study of blood T cell repertoires in COVID-19. Libraries were prepared by immunoSEQ multiplex PCR; TCRdb keeps only in-frame clonotypes and omits some of them. The sample holds 350,000 to 500,000 clones, around nine tenths seen once. Sequences were obtained from PBMCs or T cells enriched from blood (not recorded which). The receptor source for this set is a woman between 18 and 29 years old who had been exposed to COVID-19.

This chain connects TRBV6-5 to TRBJ1-2; 8 bases agree with TRBD1. Trimming took 6 bases from V and 3 from J; bases not matched to a gene: 9. Germline V gene data show CDR1 as MNHEY and CDR2 as SVGAGI. The CDR3 extends over 15 amino acids. CDR3 DNA: TGTGCCAGCAGGACTCAGGGGGCCGGTGACTATGGCTACACCTTC. It translates to CASRTQGAGDYGYTF.

V is TRBV2 and J is TRBJ2-5; TRBD1 agrees at 7 bases. CDR3 length equals 16 residues. Germline-derived CDR1 and CDR2 are SNHLY and FYNNEI. V lost 4 bases to trimming and J lost 0 bases; unmatched junction nucleotides: 8. The CDR3 protein is CASSGPGQQYQETQYF. The CDR3 DNA reads as TGTGCCAGCAGTGGACCGGGACAGCAGTACCAAGAGACCCAGTACTTC.

The J gene is TRBJ1-1, the V gene TRBV10-1; tentatively, D is TRBD1 (5 bases). CDR3 length: 13 amino acids. V lost 6 bases and J lost 1, with 9 bases in between. Germline lookup yields CDR1 WNHNN and CDR2 SYGVQD (reference sequence). CDR3 in amino acids: CASRTAKNTEAFF. DNA for the CDR3: TGCGCCAGCAGGACAGCCAAGAACACTGAAGCTTTCTTT.

The gene calls are TRBV28 and TRBJ1-5; D is uncertain. Trimming left V 3 bases short and J 3 bases short, with 12 bases between. This CDR3 spans 15 amino acids. Germline values: CDR1 MDHEN, CDR2 SYDVKM. The CDR3 is CASSFRETPNQPQHF. CDR3 nucleotides: TGTGCCAGCAGTTTTAGGGAGACCCCCAATCAGCCCCAGCATTTT.

The chain uses TRBV2 and TRBJ2-5; 8 bases map to TRBD1. V trimming: 4 bases; J trimming: 0 bases; junction bases outside the gene matches: 4. Germline V CDR1 and CDR2: SNHLY, FYNNEI. The CDR3 has 15 amino acids. CDR3 nucleotide sequence: TGTGCCAGCAGTGTGGGGGACAGGTACCAAGAGACCCAGTACTTC. Its translation: CASSVGDRYQETQYF.

The chain recombines TRBV5-4 with TRBJ2-7, with D perhaps TRBD2 (6 bases). CDR1 is SGHNT, CDR2 YYREEE, per germline (reference sequence). V lost 4 bases, J lost 2 bases, and 7 bases lay in between. The CDR3 extends over 12 amino acids. This CDR3 reads CASSTGAYEQYF. DNA for the CDR3: TGTGCCAGCAGCACGGGGGCCTACGAGCAGTACTTC.

V and J are TRBV28 and TRBJ2-5; the D gene is possibly TRBD1 (6 bases). Trimming pared 6 bases from V and 5 bases from J, leaving 13 bases between. The CDR3 extends over 13 amino acids. The germline V gene has CDR1 MDHEN and CDR2 SYDVKM. CDR3 protein: CASRAEGVETQYF. CDR3 nucleotide sequence: TGTGCCAGCAGAGCCGAGGGGGTCGAGACCCAGTACTTC.

The chain links TRBV28 to TRBJ1-2, with a weak D call TRBD1 (5 bases). Germline CDR1 and CDR2: MDHEN and SYDVKM. Trimming left V 6 bases short and J 5 bases short, with 22 bases between. The CDR3 totals 16 residues. The CDR3 loop is CASRTPGGASGYGYTF. CDR3 nucleotide sequence: TGTGCCAGCAGAACGCCCGGCGGGGCTTCGGGATATGGCTACACCTTC.